The entry below describes one TCR beta chain. This sample is drawn from a study of regulatory T cells in long-lasting Graves disease. V dropped 0 bases and J dropped 2; count of bases not matched to a gene: 6. CDR3 size: 16 residues. CDR1 and CDR2 from the germline V gene are KGHSH and LQKENI. Time point described: newly diagnosed GD, antithyroid drugs for less than 3 months. With RNA extracted from PBMCs as input, the TCR library was made. Each of the patients was recruited from an endocrinology department situated in Xi'an, China. CDR3-region Arm-PCR and iRepertoire HTBI primers produced the TCR beta libraries. TCRdb called the multiplex PCR reads again in MiXCR, with one record for every CDR3 protein. The sample includes approximately 230,000 distinct CDR3 sequences, 15% to 20% of them seen just once.

Specimen: peripheral blood mononuclear cells (PBMCs), collected at new diagnosis, from a patient treated with antithyroid drugs. The TCR comes from a female donor with Graves disease. The rearrangement links TRBV18 to TRBJ1-2; 7 bases fit TRBD1. CDR3 in DNA: TGTGCCAGCTCACCACCTATCTCACAGGGGAACTATGGCTACACCTTC. It translates to CASSPPISQGNYGYTF.